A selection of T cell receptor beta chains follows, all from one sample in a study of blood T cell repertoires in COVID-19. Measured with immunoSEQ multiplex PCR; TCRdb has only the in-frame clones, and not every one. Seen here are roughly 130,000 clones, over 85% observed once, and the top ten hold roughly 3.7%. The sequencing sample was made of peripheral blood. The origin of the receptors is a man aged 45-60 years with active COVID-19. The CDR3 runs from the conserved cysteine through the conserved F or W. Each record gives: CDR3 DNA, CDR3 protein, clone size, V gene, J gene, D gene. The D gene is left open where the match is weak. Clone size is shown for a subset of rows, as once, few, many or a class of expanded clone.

CDR3nt: TGTGCCAGCATGCGTTTGGTTTCCAATGAGCAGTTCTTC
CDR3aa: CASMRLVSNEQFF
abundance: NA
v_gene: TRBV2
j_gene: TRBJ2-1
d_gene: NA

CDR3nt: TGTGCCAGCAGTTACTCGGACAGGGACTACAATGAGCAGTTCTTC
CDR3aa: CASSYSDRDYNEQFF
abundance: NA
v_gene: TRBV6-6
j_gene: TRBJ2-1
d_gene: TRBD1

CDR3nt: TGTGCCAGCAGCACCACCGGGACTACTTACGAGCAGTACTTC
CDR3aa: CASSTTGTTYEQYF
abundance: NA
v_gene: TRBV5-5
j_gene: TRBJ2-7
d_gene: TRBD2

CDR3nt: TGTGCCAGCAGCCCCCAACGGGGACAGGGGGCGCAGAATGAAAAACTGTTTTTT
CDR3aa: CASSPQRGQGAQNEKLFF
abundance: NA
v_gene: TRBV7-9
j_gene: TRBJ1-4
d_gene: TRBD1

CDR3nt: TGTGCCAGTAGGCAGGGAGGGAATAACTATGGCTACACCTTC
CDR3aa: CASRQGGNNYGYTF
abundance: once
v_gene: TRBV19
j_gene: TRBJ1-2
d_gene: NA

CDR3nt: TGTGCCAGCAGTAATACGGGGGAGCAGTACTTC
CDR3aa: CASSNTGEQYF
abundance: NA
v_gene: TRBV12-3/TRBV12-4
j_gene: TRBJ2-7
d_gene: NA

CDR3nt: TGCGCCAGCAGCTGGACACTAGCGGGGGGAGCCTACGAGCAGTACTTC
CDR3aa: CASSWTLAGGAYEQYF
abundance: NA
v_gene: TRBV5-1
j_gene: TRBJ2-7
d_gene: TRBD2

CDR3nt: TGTGCCAGTAGTAGGGACTTCGGGGCCTATGGCTACACCTTC
CDR3aa: CASSRDFGAYGYTF
abundance: NA
v_gene: TRBV19
j_gene: TRBJ1-2
d_gene: NA

CDR3nt: TGTGCCAGCAGCAAAACCGGGACTAGCGGATCCACCGGGGAGCTGTTTTTT
CDR3aa: CASSKTGTSGSTGELFF
abundance: once
v_gene: TRBV3-1/TRBV3-2
j_gene: TRBJ2-2
d_gene: TRBD2

CDR3nt: TGCGCCAGCAGCCACTCGGGACAGGGGACAGATACGCAGTATTTT
CDR3aa: CASSHSGQGTDTQYF
abundance: few
v_gene: TRBV4-1
j_gene: TRBJ2-3
d_gene: TRBD1

CDR3nt: TGTGCCATCAGTGATAGGAGCTCCTACGAGCAGTACTTC
CDR3aa: CAISDRSSYEQYF
abundance: NA
v_gene: TRBV10-3
j_gene: TRBJ2-7
d_gene: NA

CDR3nt: TGCGCCAGCAGCGAAAGGACTAGCGGGAGCACCGCAGATACGCAGTATTTT
CDR3aa: CASSERTSGSTADTQYF
abundance: NA
v_gene: TRBV4-1
j_gene: TRBJ2-3
d_gene: TRBD2

CDR3nt: TGTGCCAGCAGCCGAACCGGAACGGGGGGTTCAGGGGAGCAGTACTTC
CDR3aa: CASSRTGTGGSGEQYF
abundance: NA
v_gene: TRBV25-1
j_gene: TRBJ2-7
d_gene: TRBD2

CDR3nt: TGCGCCAGCAGCTGGGGAGCGACGAATGAGCAGTTCTTC
CDR3aa: CASSWGATNEQFF
abundance: NA
v_gene: TRBV5-1
j_gene: TRBJ2-1
d_gene: NA

CDR3nt: TGTGCCAGCAGCCAAGTAGGAAGCGACTACAATGAGCAGTTCTTC
CDR3aa: CASSQVGSDYNEQFF
abundance: NA
v_gene: TRBV4-2
j_gene: TRBJ2-1
d_gene: NA

CDR3nt: TGTGCCAGCAGCTTAACTACGGGACTAAGTTACAATGAGCAGTTCTTC
CDR3aa: CASSLTTGLSYNEQFF
abundance: NA
v_gene: TRBV7-9
j_gene: TRBJ2-1
d_gene: TRBD2

CDR3nt: TGCAGCGGGCACAGGGGGCCGGGAAATGAAGCTTTCTTT
CDR3aa: CSGHRGPGNEAFF
abundance: NA
v_gene: TRBV29-1
j_gene: TRBJ1-1
d_gene: TRBD1

CDR3nt: TGTGCCAGCAGTAGGAGGACGAGGGAAAACATTCAGTACTTC
CDR3aa: CASSRRTRENIQYF
abundance: NA
v_gene: TRBV2
j_gene: TRBJ2-4
d_gene: NA

CDR3nt: TGCGCCAGCAGCCTCACTGGACAGGGTGATCAGCCCCAGCATTTT
CDR3aa: CASSLTGQGDQPQHF
abundance: NA
v_gene: TRBV4-1
j_gene: TRBJ1-5
d_gene: TRBD1

CDR3nt: TGTGCCAGCAGCTCCACAGGGAGTACCACCGGGTATAGCAATCAGCCCCAGCATTTT
CDR3aa: CASSSTGSTTGYSNQPQHF
abundance: NA
v_gene: TRBV5-6
j_gene: TRBJ1-5
d_gene: NA

CDR3nt: TGCGCCAGCAGCTTAGGACAGAGCTCCTACGAGCAGTACTTC
CDR3aa: CASSLGQSSYEQYF
abundance: NA
v_gene: TRBV5-1
j_gene: TRBJ2-7
d_gene: NA

CDR3nt: TGTGCCAGCTCCCCGCGGACTAGCGGACGAAGAGGCCCAGATACGCAGTATTTT
CDR3aa: CASSPRTSGRRGPDTQYF
abundance: NA
v_gene: TRBV18
j_gene: TRBJ2-3
d_gene: TRBD2

CDR3nt: TGTGCCAGCAGTTCGTGGACAGGAGATACGCAGTATTTT
CDR3aa: CASSSWTGDTQYF
abundance: once
v_gene: TRBV5-6
j_gene: TRBJ2-3
d_gene: TRBD1

CDR3nt: TGTGCCAGCAGCCCAAACCTAGCGGGCCCCCCCTACGAGCAGTACTTC
CDR3aa: CASSPNLAGPPYEQYF
abundance: NA
v_gene: TRBV5-6
j_gene: TRBJ2-7
d_gene: TRBD2

CDR3nt: TGTGCCAGCAGCCCCAGGGGGCGTACTGAAGCTTTCTTT
CDR3aa: CASSPRGRTEAFF
abundance: NA
v_gene: TRBV11-1
j_gene: TRBJ1-1
d_gene: TRBD1

CDR3nt: TGTGCCAGCAGCTTAGGGGGGGTTGAAGCTTTCTTT
CDR3aa: CASSLGGVEAFF
abundance: NA
v_gene: TRBV11-2
j_gene: TRBJ1-1
d_gene: NA

CDR3nt: TGTGCCAGCAGCTTCACCGGGACAGGGGTCCAGGAGACCCAGTACTTC
CDR3aa: CASSFTGTGVQETQYF
abundance: once
v_gene: TRBV9
j_gene: TRBJ2-5
d_gene: TRBD1

CDR3nt: TGTGCCAGCAGTGCTGGACTAGCGGGAGGTATTGGCACAGATACGCAGTATTTT
CDR3aa: CASSAGLAGGIGTDTQYF
abundance: NA
v_gene: TRBV6-1
j_gene: TRBJ2-3
d_gene: TRBD2

CDR3nt: TGTGCCAGCAGCCAAGATCGGGGCGGGAGTTTGGCCGGGGAGCTGTTTTTT
CDR3aa: CASSQDRGGSLAGELFF
abundance: once
v_gene: TRBV4-2
j_gene: TRBJ2-2
d_gene: TRBD2

CDR3nt: TGTGCCAGCACCTTGACGATTAGCCCTTACAATGAGCAGTTCTTC
CDR3aa: CASTLTISPYNEQFF
abundance: NA
v_gene: TRBV5-4
j_gene: TRBJ2-1
d_gene: NA

CDR3nt: TGTGCCAGCAGCGTAGCTGGGACAGGGCCCACCGGGGAGCTGTTTTTT
CDR3aa: CASSVAGTGPTGELFF
abundance: few
v_gene: TRBV9
j_gene: TRBJ2-2
d_gene: TRBD1

CDR3nt: TGTGCCAGCAGCTTCCAGCGGGGGGACACCGGGGAGCTGTTTTTT
CDR3aa: CASSFQRGDTGELFF
abundance: NA
v_gene: TRBV11-2
j_gene: TRBJ2-2
d_gene: TRBD2

CDR3nt: TGTGCCAGCAGTTACGAGGGGGGGGTGGCTTTCTTT
CDR3aa: CASSYEGGVAFF
abundance: NA
v_gene: TRBV6-6
j_gene: TRBJ1-1
d_gene: NA

CDR3nt: TGTGCCAGCTCACCAGATGAAAGTCGGGCAACTAATGAAAAACTGTTTTTT
CDR3aa: CASSPDESRATNEKLFF
abundance: NA
v_gene: TRBV18
j_gene: TRBJ1-4
d_gene: NA

CDR3nt: TGCGCCAGCACTAGCGATCAGAGCTCCTACGAGCAGTACTTC
CDR3aa: CASTSDQSSYEQYF
abundance: NA
v_gene: TRBV5-1
j_gene: TRBJ2-7
d_gene: NA

CDR3nt: TGTGCCAGCAACCACCGGGACACCGGGGAGCTGTTTTTT
CDR3aa: CASNHRDTGELFF
abundance: NA
v_gene: TRBV6-5
j_gene: TRBJ2-2
d_gene: NA

CDR3nt: TGCAGTGCTAGTCCCCGGGCGGAGGGCATAAAGACCCAGTACTTC
CDR3aa: CSASPRAEGIKTQYF
abundance: NA
v_gene: TRBV20-1
j_gene: TRBJ2-5
d_gene: NA

CDR3nt: TGTGCCAGCAGGGGACAGGGTAGTTTGCGTGAAAAACTGTTTTTT
CDR3aa: CASRGQGSLREKLFF
abundance: NA
v_gene: TRBV2
j_gene: TRBJ1-4
d_gene: TRBD1

CDR3nt: TGTGCCAGCAGTCGACAGGGGTCGTCCTACAATGAGCAGTTCTTC
CDR3aa: CASSRQGSSYNEQFF
abundance: NA
v_gene: TRBV6-5
j_gene: TRBJ2-1
d_gene: TRBD1

CDR3nt: TGTGCCAGTATTGCCGGGGAGAGTCCAAACATTCAGTACTTC
CDR3aa: CASIAGESPNIQYF
abundance: NA
v_gene: TRBV19
j_gene: TRBJ2-4
d_gene: NA

CDR3nt: TGTGCCAGCAGCCCGCAAGCGGGGGTCATATCTGGGGCCAACGTCCTGACTTTC
CDR3aa: CASSPQAGVISGANVLTF
abundance: NA
v_gene: TRBV7-3
j_gene: TRBJ2-6
d_gene: TRBD2

CDR3nt: TGTGCCAGCAGTTCTACGACAGACTATGGCTACACCTTC
CDR3aa: CASSSTTDYGYTF
abundance: NA
v_gene: TRBV6-5
j_gene: TRBJ1-2
d_gene: NA

CDR3nt: TGTGCCAGCAGCTTGGGAACCGGGACAGGTATTAACTATGGCTACACCTTC
CDR3aa: CASSLGTGTGINYGYTF
abundance: NA
v_gene: TRBV7-9
j_gene: TRBJ1-2
d_gene: TRBD1

CDR3nt: TGCAGCGCCTCAGTCGTACAAGAGACCCAGTACTTC
CDR3aa: CSASVVQETQYF
abundance: few
v_gene: TRBV29-1
j_gene: TRBJ2-5
d_gene: NA

CDR3nt: TGCGCCAGCAGCTTGGCCGCGACAGGGAGCTCCTATAATTCACCCCTCCACTTT
CDR3aa: CASSLAATGSSYNSPLHF
abundance: NA
v_gene: TRBV5-1
j_gene: TRBJ1-6
d_gene: TRBD1

CDR3nt: TGTGCCAGCTCGTCGGGACAGGCAAATGAAAAACTGTTTTTT
CDR3aa: CASSSGQANEKLFF
abundance: NA
v_gene: TRBV5-4
j_gene: TRBJ1-4
d_gene: TRBD1

CDR3nt: TGTGCCAGCAGCTCATCTAGCAGGGAGGCAGATACGCAGTATTTT
CDR3aa: CASSSSSREADTQYF
abundance: NA
v_gene: TRBV4-2
j_gene: TRBJ2-3
d_gene: NA

CDR3nt: TGTGCCAGCAGCCCGGGACAGGGAAACACACACGAGCAGTACTTC
CDR3aa: CASSPGQGNTHEQYF
abundance: NA
v_gene: TRBV7-3
j_gene: TRBJ2-7
d_gene: TRBD1

CDR3nt: TGCGCCAGCAGCTCTGACAATTCTCATAGCAATCAGCCCCAGCATTTT
CDR3aa: CASSSDNSHSNQPQHF
abundance: NA
v_gene: TRBV5-1
j_gene: TRBJ1-5
d_gene: NA

CDR3nt: TGTGCCAGCAGTCGCAGGGGGCAGACCGGGTATGGCTACACCTTC
CDR3aa: CASSRRGQTGYGYTF
abundance: NA
v_gene: TRBV2
j_gene: TRBJ1-2
d_gene: TRBD1

CDR3nt: TGTGCCAGCAGCTTGAACAGGGGGAGGAATCAGCCCCAGCATTTT
CDR3aa: CASSLNRGRNQPQHF
abundance: NA
v_gene: TRBV5-6
j_gene: TRBJ1-5
d_gene: TRBD1

CDR3nt: TGTGCCACCAGTGACCGGGACAGGGGGCGGGTGAGGACCGGGGAGCTGTTTTTT
CDR3aa: CATSDRDRGRVRTGELFF
abundance: NA
v_gene: TRBV24-1
j_gene: TRBJ2-2
d_gene: TRBD1